Each of the 13 T cell receptor beta chains below was sequenced from the same sample in a study of T cells in localized non-small cell lung cancer. The repertoire was sequenced with immunoSEQ multiplex PCR; TCRdb's copy has only in-frame clones and lacks some. The sample contains 60,000 to 75,000 clones, roughly four fifths of which appear only once. Sample: peripheral blood, taken before any cancer treatment. These receptors all come from a female donor older than 55 with stage I lung adenocarcinoma.

CDR3 residues: CASSLRTGAYEQYF. The CDR3 DNA is TGCGCCAGCAGCCTACGGACAGGGGCCTACGAGCAGTACTTC. This chain links TRBV5-1 with TRBJ2-7, with TRBD1 identical over 9 bases. V trimming: 4 bases; J trimming: 2 bases; junction bases outside the gene matches: 4. CDR1 is SGHRS, CDR2 YFSETQ, per germline. The length of the CDR3 is 14 residues.

The V gene is TRBV6-5, the J gene TRBJ1-1; TRBD1 matches at 12 bases. CDR1 is MNHEY, CDR2 SVGAGI, per germline. V trimming: 4 bases; J trimming: 5 bases; junction bases outside the gene matches: 5. CDR3 length equals 15 residues. CDR3 sequence reads: CASSSWDRGLTEAFF. CDR3 DNA sequence: TGTGCCAGCAGTTCTTGGGACAGGGGGCTTACTGAAGCTTTCTTT.

The rearrangement links TRBV27 to TRBJ2-1; 14 bases match TRBD2. V was pared by 6 bases and J by 4 bases, with 8 bases of the junction left unmatched. Germline V CDR1 and CDR2: MNHEY, SMNVEV (reference sequence). This CDR3 region has 17 residues. Written as DNA, the CDR3 is TGTGCCAGCAGATACCTCGGGACTAGCGGGAGATACAATGAGCAGTTCTTC. Residues: CASRYLGTSGRYNEQFF.

The genes are TRBV4-1 and TRBJ1-5; 8 bases agree with TRBD1. Trimming removed 1 base from V and 6 bases from J; junction bases left unmatched: 5. The CDR3 totals 15 residues. The germline gives CDR1 MGHRA, CDR2 YSYEKL. The CDR3 coding sequence is TGCGCCAGCAGCCAAGTCGGACAGGGCGGTCAGCCCCAGCATTTT. Translated, it gives CASSQVGQGGQPQHF.

CDR3 region: CASSVLQGVAFF. The CDR3 DNA reads TGTGCCAGTAGTGTCCTCCAGGGGGTTGCTTTCTTT. V is TRBV19 and J is TRBJ1-1; 7 nucleotides agree with TRBD1. CDR3 length: 12 residues. After removal of 5 bases from V and 11 bases from J, the junction contained 8 bases not matched to a gene. Germline-derived CDR1 and CDR2 are LNHDA and SQIVND (reference sequence).

This sequence joins TRBV2 and TRBJ1-5, with 7 bases fitting TRBD1. The CDR3 length is 15 residues. V was clipped by 0 bases and J by 7 bases; unmatched bases: 6. Germline V gives CDR1 SNHLY, CDR2 FYNNEI. In nucleotides, the CDR3 is TGTGCCAGCAGTGAAGCTAGAGGGGGCAGACAGCCCCAGCATTTT. As protein: CASSEARGGRQPQHF.

The genes are TRBV11-3 and TRBJ2-1; D unclear. The CDR3 is 12 amino acids. V lost 6 bases, J lost 7 bases, and 10 bases lay in between. The germline V gene has CDR1 SGHNT and CDR2 YENEEA. The CDR3 region is CASSKDGNEQFF. For the CDR3, the DNA is TGTGCCAGCAGTAAAGACGGGAATGAGCAGTTCTTC.

The gene calls are TRBV5-1 and TRBJ2-5; D uncertain. Germline V CDR1 and CDR2: SGHRS, YFSETQ. This CDR3 contains 12 residues. V was clipped by 6 bases and J by 5 bases, with 11 bases between them. This chain's CDR3 is CASNVPEETQYF. CDR3 coding DNA: TGCGCCAGCAACGTGCCTGAGGAGACCCAGTACTTC. The full variable domain, rest sourced from reference TRBV5-1 and TRBJ2-5, is KAGVTQTPRYLIKTRGQQVTLSCSPISGHRSVSWYQQTPGQGLQFLFEYFSETQRNKGNFPGRFSGRQFSNSRSEMNVSTLELGDSALYLCASNVPEETQYFGPGTRLLVL.

The chain joins TRBV4-1 to TRBJ2-7, with 8 bases aligning to TRBD2. Germline CDR1 reads MGHRA; CDR2 reads YSYEKL. With 2 bases clipped from V and 2 bases from J, the junction kept 8 bases outside the gene matches. The CDR3 has 16 amino acids. CDR3 region: CASSQTPGGIAYEQYF. The CDR3 bases are TGCGCCAGCAGCCAAACGCCGGGAGGGATAGCCTACGAGCAGTACTTC.

The CDR3 reads CASSKGQGFTDTQYF. The DNA for the CDR3 is TGTGCCAGCAGCAAGGGACAGGGATTCACAGATACGCAGTATTTT. This rearrangement joins TRBV7-8 to TRBJ2-3; 9 bases are a match to TRBD1. V shed 5 bases and J 2 bases; nucleotides not matched to a gene: 5. The CDR3 runs 15 residues. Germline CDR1 SGHVS, CDR2 FQNEAQ.

The chain uses TRBV5-1 and TRBJ2-2, with D maybe TRBD1 (5 bases). The CDR3 consists of 15 residues. Looked up from germline, CDR1 is SGHRS and CDR2 is YFSETQ. With 0 bases removed from V and 0 bases from J, the gap between germline ends came to 6 bases. This CDR3 is CASSLGTPNTGELFF. Here the CDR3 DNA reads TGCGCCAGCAGCTTGGGGACACCGAACACCGGGGAGCTGTTTTTT.

The chain recombines TRBV19 with TRBJ1-2; D remains ambiguous. The CDR3 is made up of 13 amino acids. In germline, CDR1 is LNHDA, CDR2 SQIVND (reference sequence). Trimming removed 3 bases at V and 1 base at J, with 6 bases between. In DNA form, the CDR3 reads TGTGCCAGTAGTATTCAGAATAACTATGGCTACACCTTC. Amino acid sequence: CASSIQNNYGYTF.

The CDR3 spells CSVAQLAGGVYNEQFF. In DNA form, the CDR3 reads TGCAGCGTAGCCCAACTAGCGGGAGGAGTTTACAATGAGCAGTTCTTC. This chain connects TRBV29-1 to TRBJ2-1; TRBD2 matches at 12 bases. V lost 6 bases, J lost 4 bases, and 10 bases stayed unmatched. Germline V lookup: CDR1 SQVTM, CDR2 ANQGSEA. The CDR3 contains 16 residues.